Listed below are T cell receptor beta chains from one sample, sequenced in a study of blood T cell repertoires in COVID-19. Libraries were prepared by immunoSEQ multiplex PCR; TCRdb keeps only in-frame clonotypes and omits some of them. The sample lists some 110,000 clones; roughly 80% were seen once. The sequenced material came from peripheral blood. The receptors derive from a man aged 65 to 79 with acute or convalescent COVID-19. Both conserved end residues are part of each CDR3. Each record gives: CDR3 DNA, CDR3 protein, D gene, V gene, J gene, clone size. A D gene is named only where the DNA matches it firmly. Clone size, where shown, is once, few, many, or a class for clones that have expanded.

DNA: TGCAGTGCTAGTCCAAGGGGGTTAAGGGGCAATCAGCCCCAGCATTTT
CDR3: CSASPRGLRGNQPQHF
D: .
V: TRBV20-1
J: TRBJ1-5
size: .

DNA: TGTGCCTGGAGTCCGCGGGGCGGGTCAGATACGCAGTATTTT
CDR3: CAWSPRGGSDTQYF
D: .
V: TRBV30
J: TRBJ2-3
size: .

DNA: TGTGCCAGTAGTAATCGACTAGCGGGAGAAGGCTACAATGAGCAGTTCTTC
CDR3: CASSNRLAGEGYNEQFF
D: TRBD2
V: TRBV19
J: TRBJ2-1
size: .

DNA: TGTGCCAGCAGTCCCCTCGGAGATTCACCCCTCCACTTT
CDR3: CASSPLGDSPLHF
D: .
V: TRBV12-3/TRBV12-4
J: TRBJ1-6
size: .

DNA: TGTGCCAGCAGCCCGATGATCCGGGATGAAAAACTGTTTTTT
CDR3: CASSPMIRDEKLFF
D: .
V: TRBV28
J: TRBJ1-4
size: .

DNA: TGTGCCAGCAGCTCGGCCGGGCCCGGGGAGGAAAAACTGTTTTTT
CDR3: CASSSAGPGEEKLFF
D: .
V: TRBV28
J: TRBJ1-4
size: .

DNA: TGTGCCAGCAGCCTATCTACCGTTGGGAGGGAGACCCAGTACTTC
CDR3: CASSLSTVGRETQYF
D: .
V: TRBV7-2
J: TRBJ2-5
size: .

DNA: TGTGCCAGCAGCCCCGACAGGGGCGGCTACAATGAGCAGTTCTTC
CDR3: CASSPDRGGYNEQFF
D: TRBD1
V: TRBV11-3
J: TRBJ2-1
size: .

DNA: TGTGCCAGCAGGATAGACGGGAACTATGGCTACACCTTC
CDR3: CASRIDGNYGYTF
D: .
V: TRBV28
J: TRBJ1-2
size: few

DNA: TGTGCCAGCAGCCACCTGACTAGCGGGGGCCCCTACGAGCAGTACTTC
CDR3: CASSHLTSGGPYEQYF
D: TRBD2
V: TRBV3-1/TRBV3-2
J: TRBJ2-7
size: .

DNA: TGTGCCGCTAGCGGGGGAGTCGACTACAATGAGCAGTTCTTC
CDR3: CAASGGVDYNEQFF
D: TRBD2
V: TRBV10-3
J: TRBJ2-1
size: .

DNA: TGTGCCAGCAGTTACTCCCAGGGCAGTGAGCAGTTCTTC
CDR3: CASSYSQGSEQFF
D: .
V: TRBV6-5
J: TRBJ2-1
size: .

DNA: TGTGCCAGCAGTTTCGGACAGAGCTATGGCTACACCTTC
CDR3: CASSFGQSYGYTF
D: .
V: TRBV6-5
J: TRBJ1-2
size: few

DNA: TGCAGCGTTGAAGGACAGGCCAAAAACATTCAGTACTTC
CDR3: CSVEGQAKNIQYF
D: .
V: TRBV29-1
J: TRBJ2-4
size: .

DNA: TGTGCCAGCAGCGTACAGGGTAATGAGCAGTTCTTC
CDR3: CASSVQGNEQFF
D: .
V: TRBV7-9
J: TRBJ2-1
size: .

DNA: TGTGCCAGCTCACCAGCGACTAGCGGGAGAGAGACCCAGTACTTC
CDR3: CASSPATSGRETQYF
D: TRBD2
V: TRBV18
J: TRBJ2-5
size: .

DNA: TGTGCCAGTAGTATCGGCAGGGGTGAACAGCCCCAGCATTTT
CDR3: CASSIGRGEQPQHF
D: .
V: TRBV19
J: TRBJ1-5
size: few

DNA: TGTGCCAGCTCACCCCGGTTGAGTAGCGGGAGTCACGGGGAGCTGTTTTTT
CDR3: CASSPRLSSGSHGELFF
D: TRBD2
V: TRBV18
J: TRBJ2-2
size: .

DNA: TGTGCCTGGAGTGCCCTAATGACAGGAGATAATGAAAAACTGTTTTTT
CDR3: CAWSALMTGDNEKLFF
D: .
V: TRBV30
J: TRBJ1-4
size: few

DNA: TGTGCCAGTAGTTTCACGGGCGCGGGGGCGCGGTATGAAAAACTGTTTTTT
CDR3: CASSFTGAGARYEKLFF
D: .
V: TRBV19
J: TRBJ1-4
size: .

DNA: TGTGCCAGCACCCCCGACAGGGAGACCGGGGAGCTGTTTTTT
CDR3: CASTPDRETGELFF
D: TRBD1
V: TRBV7-9
J: TRBJ2-2
size: .

DNA: TGTGCCAGCAGTTTAGCGGTAGCTGGACAGTACGAGCAGTACTTC
CDR3: CASSLAVAGQYEQYF
D: .
V: TRBV28
J: TRBJ2-7
size: .

DNA: TGTGCCAGCAGTGAAAACAGGGGGCTAGGTGAAAAACTGTTTTTT
CDR3: CASSENRGLGEKLFF
D: TRBD1
V: TRBV25-1
J: TRBJ1-4
size: few

DNA: TGTGCCAGTGGTAGGGAGGACACCGGGGAGCTGTTTTTT
CDR3: CASGREDTGELFF
D: .
V: TRBV6-5
J: TRBJ2-2
size: few

DNA: TGTGCCAGCAGCTTGGAACAGGGGCTCCTCATGAACACTGAAGCTTTCTTT
CDR3: CASSLEQGLLMNTEAFF
D: TRBD1
V: TRBV5-5
J: TRBJ1-1
size: .

DNA: TGTGCCAGCAGCTTGGGCGGGATTGGTGAGCAGTTCTTC
CDR3: CASSLGGIGEQFF
D: .
V: TRBV5-6
J: TRBJ2-1
size: few

DNA: TGCAGCGTTGAGGGGACAGACAACACTGAAGCTTTCTTT
CDR3: CSVEGTDNTEAFF
D: TRBD1
V: TRBV29-1
J: TRBJ1-1
size: once

DNA: TGTGCCAGCAGTACGCCGAGGGGGCGGTCCGATACGCAGTATTTT
CDR3: CASSTPRGRSDTQYF
D: TRBD1
V: TRBV6-5
J: TRBJ2-3
size: .

DNA: TGTGCCAGCAGCCCTACTGCATCCTACGAGCAGTACTTC
CDR3: CASSPTASYEQYF
D: .
V: TRBV9
J: TRBJ2-7
size: once

DNA: TGTGCCAGCAGTTCCGGGACAGCGGGTTACTATGGCTACACCTTC
CDR3: CASSSGTAGYYGYTF
D: TRBD1
V: TRBV28
J: TRBJ1-2
size: .

DNA: TGTGCCAGCAGTTCTAACTTCGTTAGCGGGAGGGGCAGCTCCTACAATGAGCAGTTCTTC
CDR3: CASSSNFVSGRGSSYNEQFF
D: TRBD2
V: TRBV28
J: TRBJ2-1
size: few

DNA: TGTGCCAGCAGTCGGGACAGAAGGAATGAAAAACTGTTTTTT
CDR3: CASSRDRRNEKLFF
D: TRBD1
V: TRBV27
J: TRBJ1-4
size: .

DNA: TGTGCCACCAGTGATACTACTCCGGGACAGGGGGTTTTCTTCAATCAGCCCCAGCATTTT
CDR3: CATSDTTPGQGVFFNQPQHF
D: TRBD1
V: TRBV24-1
J: TRBJ1-5
size: .

DNA: TGTGCCAGCAGGGCCGGGACAGGGACACAAGAGACCCAGTACTTC
CDR3: CASRAGTGTQETQYF
D: TRBD1
V: TRBV2
J: TRBJ2-5
size: once

DNA: TGTGCCAGCACCTTTAGGGGGACAGATCCTATGCAGCCCCAGCATTTT
CDR3: CASTFRGTDPMQPQHF
D: TRBD1
V: TRBV27
J: TRBJ1-5
size: .

DNA: TGTGCCAGCAGGTGGGGGTACTTGTGGGGACTGGAACAATACGAGCAGTACTTC
CDR3: CASRWGYLWGLEQYEQYF
D: .
V: TRBV2
J: TRBJ2-7
size: .